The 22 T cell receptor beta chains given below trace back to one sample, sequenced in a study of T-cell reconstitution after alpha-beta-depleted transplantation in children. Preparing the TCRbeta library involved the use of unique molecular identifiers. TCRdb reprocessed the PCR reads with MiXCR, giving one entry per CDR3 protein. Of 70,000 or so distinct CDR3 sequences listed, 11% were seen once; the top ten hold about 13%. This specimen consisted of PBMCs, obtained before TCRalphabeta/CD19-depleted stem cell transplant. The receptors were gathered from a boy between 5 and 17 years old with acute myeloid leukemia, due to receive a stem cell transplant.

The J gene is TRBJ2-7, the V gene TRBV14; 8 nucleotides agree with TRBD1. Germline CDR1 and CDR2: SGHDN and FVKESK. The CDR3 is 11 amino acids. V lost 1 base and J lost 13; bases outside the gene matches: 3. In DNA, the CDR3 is TGTGCCAGCAGCCAAGGGACAGGGTTTTACTTC. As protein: CASSQGTGFYF.

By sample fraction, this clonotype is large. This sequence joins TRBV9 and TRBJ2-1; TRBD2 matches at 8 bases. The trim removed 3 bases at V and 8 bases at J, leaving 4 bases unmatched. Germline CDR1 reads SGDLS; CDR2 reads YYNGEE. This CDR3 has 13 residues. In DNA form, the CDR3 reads TGTGCCAGCAGCGGGACTAGCCTCCATGAGCAGTTCTTC. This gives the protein CASSGTSLHEQFF.

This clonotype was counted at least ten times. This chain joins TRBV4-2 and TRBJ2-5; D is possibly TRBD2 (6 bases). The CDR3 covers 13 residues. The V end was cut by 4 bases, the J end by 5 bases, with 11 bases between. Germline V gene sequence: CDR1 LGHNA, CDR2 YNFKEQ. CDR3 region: CASSRGVAETQYF. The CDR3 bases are TGTGCCAGCAGCCGCGGGGTGGCCGAGACCCAGTACTTC.

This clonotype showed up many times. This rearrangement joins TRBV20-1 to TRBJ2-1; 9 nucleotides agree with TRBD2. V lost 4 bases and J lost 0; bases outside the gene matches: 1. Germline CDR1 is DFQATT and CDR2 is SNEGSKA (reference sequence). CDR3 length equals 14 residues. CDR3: CSAISGSSYNEQFF. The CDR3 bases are TGCAGTGCTATTAGCGGGAGCTCCTACAATGAGCAGTTCTTC.

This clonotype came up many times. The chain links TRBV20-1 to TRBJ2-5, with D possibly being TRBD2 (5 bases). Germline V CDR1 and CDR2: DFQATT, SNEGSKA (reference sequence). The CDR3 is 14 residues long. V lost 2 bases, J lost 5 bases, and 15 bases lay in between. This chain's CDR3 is CSARITGGGETQYF. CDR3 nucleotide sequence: TGCAGTGCTAGAATCACCGGAGGCGGCGAGACCCAGTACTTC.

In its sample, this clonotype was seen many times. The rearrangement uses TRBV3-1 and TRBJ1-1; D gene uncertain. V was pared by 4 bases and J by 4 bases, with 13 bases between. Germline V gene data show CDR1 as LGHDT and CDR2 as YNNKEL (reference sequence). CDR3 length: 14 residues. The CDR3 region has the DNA TGTGCCAGCAGCCTTAGGTGGGAAGGCACTGAAGCTTTCTTT. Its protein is CASSLRWEGTEAFF.

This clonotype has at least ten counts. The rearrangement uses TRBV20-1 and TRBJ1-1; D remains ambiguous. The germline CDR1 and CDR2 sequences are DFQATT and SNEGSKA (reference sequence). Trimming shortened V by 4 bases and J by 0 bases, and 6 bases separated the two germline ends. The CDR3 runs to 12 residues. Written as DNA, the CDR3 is TGCAGTGCTATAGGCCTGAACACTGAAGCTTTCTTT. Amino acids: CSAIGLNTEAFF.

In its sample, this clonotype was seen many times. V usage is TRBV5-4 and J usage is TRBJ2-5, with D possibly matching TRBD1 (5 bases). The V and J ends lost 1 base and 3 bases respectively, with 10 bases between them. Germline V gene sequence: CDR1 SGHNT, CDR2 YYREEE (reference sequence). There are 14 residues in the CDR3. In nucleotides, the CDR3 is TGTGCCAGCAGCTTGAGGCTGGACAAAGAGACCCAGTACTTC. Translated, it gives CASSLRLDKETQYF.

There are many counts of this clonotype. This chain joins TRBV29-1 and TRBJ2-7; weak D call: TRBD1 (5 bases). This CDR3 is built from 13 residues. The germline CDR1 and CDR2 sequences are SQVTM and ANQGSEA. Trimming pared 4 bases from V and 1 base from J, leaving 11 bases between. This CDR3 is CSVVKGDSYEQYF. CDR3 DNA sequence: TGCAGCGTTGTTAAAGGGGATTCCTACGAGCAGTACTTC.

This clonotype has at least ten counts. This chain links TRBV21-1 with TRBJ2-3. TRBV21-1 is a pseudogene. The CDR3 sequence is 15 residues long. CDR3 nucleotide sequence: TGTGCCAGCAGCAAAGTTCAGCCCAGCACAGATACGCAGTATTTT. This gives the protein CASSKVQPSTDTQYF.

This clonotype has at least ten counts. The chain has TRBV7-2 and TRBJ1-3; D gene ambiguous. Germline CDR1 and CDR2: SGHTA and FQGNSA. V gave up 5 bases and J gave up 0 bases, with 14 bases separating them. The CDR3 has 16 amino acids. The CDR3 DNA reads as TGTGCCAGCAGCCCGTCTAGGACCTACTCTGGAAACACCATATATTTT. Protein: CASSPSRTYSGNTIYF.

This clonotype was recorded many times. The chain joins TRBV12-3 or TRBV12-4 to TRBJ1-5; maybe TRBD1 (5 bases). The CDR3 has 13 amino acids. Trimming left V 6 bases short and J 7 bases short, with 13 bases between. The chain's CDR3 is CASRIQGSQPQHF. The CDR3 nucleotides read TGTGCCAGCAGGATTCAGGGTTCACAGCCCCAGCATTTT.

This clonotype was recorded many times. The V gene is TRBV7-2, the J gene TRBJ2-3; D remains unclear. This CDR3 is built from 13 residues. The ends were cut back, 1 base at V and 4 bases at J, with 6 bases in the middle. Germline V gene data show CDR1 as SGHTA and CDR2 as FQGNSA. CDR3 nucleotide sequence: TGTGCCAGCAGCTTAGACGCGGCAGATACGCAGTATTTT. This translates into CASSLDAADTQYF.

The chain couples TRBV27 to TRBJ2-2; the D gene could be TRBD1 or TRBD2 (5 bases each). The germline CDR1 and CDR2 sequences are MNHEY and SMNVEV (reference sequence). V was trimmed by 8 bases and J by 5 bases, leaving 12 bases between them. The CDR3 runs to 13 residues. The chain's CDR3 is CASGGLGTGELFF. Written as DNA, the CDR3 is TGTGCCAGCGGGGGATTGGGTACCGGGGAGCTGTTTTTT.

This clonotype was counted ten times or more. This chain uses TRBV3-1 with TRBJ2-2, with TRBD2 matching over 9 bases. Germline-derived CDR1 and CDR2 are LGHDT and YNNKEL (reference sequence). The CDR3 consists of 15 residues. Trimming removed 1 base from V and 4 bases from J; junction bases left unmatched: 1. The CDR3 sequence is CASSQAAGGTGELFF. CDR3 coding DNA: TGTGCCAGCAGCCAAGCAGCGGGAGGCACCGGGGAGCTGTTTTTT.

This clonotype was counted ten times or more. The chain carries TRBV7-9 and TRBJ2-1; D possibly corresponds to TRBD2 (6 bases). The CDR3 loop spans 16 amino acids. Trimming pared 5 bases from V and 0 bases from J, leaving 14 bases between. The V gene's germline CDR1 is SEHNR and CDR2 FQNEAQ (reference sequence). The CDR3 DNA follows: TGTGCCAGCAGCACCGACGGAGGGAGCTCCTACAATGAGCAGTTCTTC. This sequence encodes CASSTDGGSSYNEQFF.

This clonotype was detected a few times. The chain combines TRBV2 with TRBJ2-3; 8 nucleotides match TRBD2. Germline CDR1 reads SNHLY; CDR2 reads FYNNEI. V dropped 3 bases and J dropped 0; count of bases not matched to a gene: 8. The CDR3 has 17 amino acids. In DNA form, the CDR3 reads TGTGCCAGCAGTGAGGTTTTCTCGGGGGGGAGCACAGATACGCAGTATTTT. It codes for CASSEVFSGGSTDTQYF.

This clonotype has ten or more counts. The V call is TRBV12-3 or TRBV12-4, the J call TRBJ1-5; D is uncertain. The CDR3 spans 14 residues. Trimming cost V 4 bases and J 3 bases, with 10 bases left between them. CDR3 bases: TGTGCCAGCAGTTCGGACCATATCAATCAGCCCCAGCATTTT. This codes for CASSSDHINQPQHF.

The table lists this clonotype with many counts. CDR3 sequence (DNA): TGTGCCAGCAGCGAAAGCTCCTACGAGCAGTACTTC. Its translation is CASSESSYEQYF. The genes are TRBV7-2 and TRBJ2-7; D unresolved. The germline gives CDR1 SGHTA, CDR2 FQGNSA. This CDR3 spans 12 amino acids. Trimming stripped 5 bases from V and 0 bases from J, with 5 bases between.

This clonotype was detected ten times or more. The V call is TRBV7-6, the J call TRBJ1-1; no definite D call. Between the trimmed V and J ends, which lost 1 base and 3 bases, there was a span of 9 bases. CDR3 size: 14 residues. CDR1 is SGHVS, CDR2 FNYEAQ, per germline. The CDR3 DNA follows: TGTGCCAGCAGCTTAGTAGGGAAGGACACTGAAGCTTTCTTT. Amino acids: CASSLVGKDTEAFF.

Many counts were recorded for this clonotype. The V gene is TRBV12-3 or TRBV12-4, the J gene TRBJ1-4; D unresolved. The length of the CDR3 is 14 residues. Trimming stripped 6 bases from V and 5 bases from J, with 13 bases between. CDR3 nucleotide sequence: TGTGCCAGCAGACAGCACCCGATAAATGAAAAACTGTTTTTT. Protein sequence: CASRQHPINEKLFF.

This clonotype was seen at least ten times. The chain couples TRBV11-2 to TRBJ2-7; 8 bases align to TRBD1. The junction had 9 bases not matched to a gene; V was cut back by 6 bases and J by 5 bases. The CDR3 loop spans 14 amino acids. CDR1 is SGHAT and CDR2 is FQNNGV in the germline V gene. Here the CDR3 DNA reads TGTGCCAGCAGGAAGGGAGGACAGGGCGACGAGCAGTACTTC. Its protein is CASRKGGQGDEQYF.